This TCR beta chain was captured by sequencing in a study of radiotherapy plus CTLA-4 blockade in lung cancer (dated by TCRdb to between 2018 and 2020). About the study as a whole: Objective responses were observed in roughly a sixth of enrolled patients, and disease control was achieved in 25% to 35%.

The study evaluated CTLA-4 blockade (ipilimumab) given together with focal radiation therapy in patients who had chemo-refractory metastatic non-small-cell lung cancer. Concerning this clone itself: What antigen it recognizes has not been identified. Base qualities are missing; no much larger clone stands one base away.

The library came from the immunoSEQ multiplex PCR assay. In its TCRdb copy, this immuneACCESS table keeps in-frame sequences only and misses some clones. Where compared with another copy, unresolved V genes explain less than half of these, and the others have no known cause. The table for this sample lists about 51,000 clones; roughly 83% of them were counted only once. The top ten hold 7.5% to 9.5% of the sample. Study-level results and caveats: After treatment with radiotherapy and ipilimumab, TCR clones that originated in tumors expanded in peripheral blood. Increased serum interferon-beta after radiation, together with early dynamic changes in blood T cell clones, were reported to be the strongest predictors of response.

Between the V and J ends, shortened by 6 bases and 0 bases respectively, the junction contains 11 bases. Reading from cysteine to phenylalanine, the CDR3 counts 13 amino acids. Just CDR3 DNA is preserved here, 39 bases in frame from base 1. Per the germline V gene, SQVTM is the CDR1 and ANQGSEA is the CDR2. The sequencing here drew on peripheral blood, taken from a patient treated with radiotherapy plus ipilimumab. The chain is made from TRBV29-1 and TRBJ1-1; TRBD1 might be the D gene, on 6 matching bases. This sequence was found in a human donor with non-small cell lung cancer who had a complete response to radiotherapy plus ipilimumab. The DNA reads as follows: TGCAGCGTCACCTGGGGGCTGAACACTGAAGCTTTCTTT. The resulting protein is CSVTWGLNTEAFF. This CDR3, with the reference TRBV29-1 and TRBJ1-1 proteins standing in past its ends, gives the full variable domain SAVISQKPSRDICQRGTSLTIQCQVDSQVTMMFWYRQQPGQSLTLIATANQGSEATYESGFVIDKFPISRPNLTFSTLTVSNMSPEDSSIYLCSVTWGLNTEAFFGQGTRLTVV.